The rows below give T cell receptor beta chains drawn from one sample of a study of blood T cells in healthy people across ages. A single record per CDR3 protein comes from TCRdb applying MiXCR to the 5' RACE reads. The profile covers approximately 600,000 distinct CDR3 sequences, with roughly 53% appearing a single time and around 37% taken by the ten largest. Sequenced input: blood. The receptors shown here come from a man aged 55-75 years in good health. Both conserved end residues are part of each CDR3. The D gene is left open where the match is weak. A row's size may be missing; if present it is once, few, many or a size class.

abundance,v_gene,j_gene,d_gene,CDR3nt,CDR3aa
few,TRBV9,TRBJ2-3,-,TGTGCCAGCAGCGTAGAGGGGTCAGGAGATACGCAGTATTTT,CASSVEGSGDTQYF
-,TRBV20-1,TRBJ2-3,-,TGCAGTGCTAGAGCCGAACTAGGCACAGATACGCAGTATTTT,CSARAELGTDTQYF
-,TRBV3-1,TRBJ1-4,-,TGTGCCAGCAGCCAAGATGGGGGGACAAATGAAAAACTGTTTTTT,CASSQDGGTNEKLFF
few,TRBV9,TRBJ2-1,TRBD2,TGTGCCAGCAGCCTCCGACTAGCGGATTACAATGAGCAGTTCTTC,CASSLRLADYNEQFF
-,TRBV27,TRBJ2-2,-,TGTGCCAGCAGTTTATCTAGAGGGGTGACCGGGGAGCTGTTTTTT,CASSLSRGVTGELFF
-,TRBV6-5,TRBJ1-1,TRBD1,TGTGCCAGCAGTTACAGACAGGGGGCAGAGAACACTGAAGCTTTCTTT,CASSYRQGAENTEAFF
-,TRBV2,TRBJ1-5,-,TGTGGAGGGAGGGGCAATCAGCCCCAGCATTTT,CGGRGNQPQHF
few,TRBV5-1,TRBJ2-1,TRBD2,TGCGCCAGCAGCTTGGGGCGAGGCGGGGGGTTCCAGCGAAACAATGAGCAGTTCTTC,CASSLGRGGGFQRNNEQFF
-,TRBV6-1,TRBJ2-2,-,TGTGCCTGCAGTGATATAGGAGGGCACACCGGGGAGCTGTTTTTT,CACSDIGGHTGELFF
few,TRBV7-9,TRBJ1-2,-,TGTGCCAGCAGTCGCATGGTGGGGAACTATGGCTACACCTTC,CASSRMVGNYGYTF
few,TRBV7-2,TRBJ2-2,-,TGTGCCAGCAGCCAAACCAGGAACACCGGGGAGCTGTTTTTT,CASSQTRNTGELFF
once,TRBV9,TRBJ2-3,TRBD2,TGTGCCAGCAGCGTAGAGCTCCTAGCGGGGGGCAGAGATACGCAGTATTTT,CASSVELLAGGRDTQYF
many,TRBV11-2,TRBJ1-1,TRBD1,TGTGCCAGCAGCTTGGACAGGAGGGTCACTGAAGCTTTCTTT,CASSLDRRVTEAFF
-,TRBV27,TRBJ2-5,-,TGTGCCAGCATGGGTAACCAAGAGACCCAGTACTTC,CASMGNQETQYF
-,TRBV2,TRBJ2-3,TRBD2,TGTGCCAGCGGACCCACCCGCGGGGGGCTTCGGGCTGGAGATACGCAGTATTTT,CASGPTRGGLRAGDTQYF
many,TRBV7-2,TRBJ2-5,TRBD2,TGTGCCAGCAGCTCCACTAGCGGTTCCGGCGGAGAGACCCAGTACTTC,CASSSTSGSGGETQYF